The T cell receptor beta chain under discussion was sequenced for a study of cytomegalovirus exposure and HLA in healthy donors. Across the study: Earlier findings included about 120 million unique TCR beta sequences obtained from 150 million to 200 million T cells. Of a few hundred genotyped donors, around 76% clustered with self-reported Caucasian donors. Study-wide findings and caveats: Several of the most significant clusters appeared linked to common viral pathogens, based on a later analysis. TCR beta sequences numbering roughly 18,000 were associated with HLA alleles at 0.05 false discovery rate in a later analysis.

The CDR3 spans 13 residues. Germline V lookup: CDR1 SQVTM, CDR2 ANQGSEA. The junction had 8 bases not matched to a gene; V was cut back by 6 bases and J by 5 bases. The PCR contained 60 Vbeta and 13 Jbeta primers. Repertoires were generated with immunoSEQ multiplex PCR, while TCRdb's copy carries only in-frame clones and drops some. The table shows some 140,000 clones, with 79% occurring only once. Worth noting for this clone: Its antigen is as yet unknown.

Sequencing was carried out using PBMCs. This clonotype originated in a middle-aged man in good health and CMV-seropositive. The chain carries TRBV29-1 and TRBJ2-7, with TRBD2 identical over 9 bases. The CDR3 DNA reads as TGCAGCGTCAGGCGGGGGGGTATCGACGAGCAGTACTTC. Translated, it gives CSVRRGGIDEQYF.